The sequence of this T cell receptor (beta chain) was determined in a study of graft-versus-host responses after intestinal transplantation. With regard to this clone: The antigen remains unidentified.

Using immunoSEQ multiplex PCR, the repertoire was profiled, and TCRdb retains in-frame clones only, with some absent. This table holds tens of thousands of clones, 90% found once. The origin of this receptor is a human donor who received an intestinal transplant. This specimen was unstimulated CD4+ T cells sorted from spleen or lymph node cells, taken before intestinal transplant.

CDR3 nucleotides: TGTGCCAGCAGCCCGGCGACCGACAGGGGGGATTCCTATGGCTACACCTTC. It is translated as CASSPATDRGDSYGYTF. This chain joins TRBV7-9 and TRBJ1-2; 9 bases are a match to TRBD1. The V and J ends lost 5 bases and 4 bases, in that order; junction bases with no gene match: 14. Germline loops: CDR1 SEHNR, CDR2 FQNEAQ (reference sequence). This CDR3 has 17 amino acids. The whole variable domain, filled in from reference TRBV7-9 and TRBJ1-2, reads DTGVSQNPRHKITKRGQNVTFRCDPISEHNRLYWYRQTLGQGPEFLTYFQNEAQLEKSRLLSDRFSAERPKGSFSTLEIQRTEQGDSAMYLCASSPATDRGDSYGYTFGSGTRLTVV.